Listed below are T cell receptor beta chains from one sample, sequenced in a study of vaccination effects on CD4 cells after COVID-19. The antigens of these receptors remain unknown. Clones were read by immunoSEQ multiplex PCR, and TCRdb kept only the in-frame ones, dropping some. The sample contains more than 25,000 clones, about 72% of which appear only once. Sequencing used CD4+ T cells from PBMCs cultured with HCoV-229E spike peptides, obtained before COVID-19 vaccination. The origin of the receptors is a human donor who received a COVID-19 vaccine. The conserved cysteine and the conserved F or W are not part of the CDR3 here.

>TRBV7-9
ASSLPTGQSETQY
>TRBV19
ASSRDSSFSYEQY
>TRBV5-4
ASSFEGASEKLF
>TRBV6-6
ASTRAVNYGYT
>TRBV5-4
ASSLEPPDRTTEAF
>TRBV5-1
ASSLDINQPQH
>TRBV3-1/TRBV3-2
ASSQSGANVLT
>TRBV27
ASSTLWTGGVGETQY
>TRBV7-9
ASSPGTASTDTQY
>TRBV2
ASSEGRGASPLH
>TRBV25-1
ASSGTTGLSSGNTIY
>TRBV5-1
ASSLGQGGNTGELF